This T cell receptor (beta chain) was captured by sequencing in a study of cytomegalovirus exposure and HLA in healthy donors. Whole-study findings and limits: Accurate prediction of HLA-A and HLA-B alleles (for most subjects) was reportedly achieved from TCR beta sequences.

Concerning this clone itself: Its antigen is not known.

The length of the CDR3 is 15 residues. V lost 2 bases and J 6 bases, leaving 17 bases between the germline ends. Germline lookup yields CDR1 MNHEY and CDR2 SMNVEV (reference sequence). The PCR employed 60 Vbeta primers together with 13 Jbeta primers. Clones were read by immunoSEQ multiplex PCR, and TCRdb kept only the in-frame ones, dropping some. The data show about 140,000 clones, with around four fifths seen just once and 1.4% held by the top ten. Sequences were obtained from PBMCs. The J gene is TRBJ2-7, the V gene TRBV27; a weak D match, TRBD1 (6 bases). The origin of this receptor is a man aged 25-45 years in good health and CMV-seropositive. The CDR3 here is CASSLQGFLIGEQYF. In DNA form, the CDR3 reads TGTGCCAGCAGTTTACAGGGGTTTCTTATTGGCGAGCAGTACTTC.